These T cell receptor beta chains were read from a single sample in a study of T cells in localized non-small cell lung cancer. Profiled with immunoSEQ multiplex PCR; TCRdb holds only in-frame clones, not every one. The data show about 1,400 clones, with roughly 25% seen just once and more than 13% held by the top ten. Sample: lung tumor tissue, taken before any cancer treatment. The source is a woman aged 40-75 years with stage I lung adenocarcinoma. Each CDR3 is given with its conserved first and last residue. The D gene is left open where the match is weak. Clone size is stated in some rows and not others, as once, few, many or a class when expanded.

j_call v_call clone_size d_call cdr3_aa cdr3_nt
TRBJ1-4 TRBV18 NA NA CASSALYTIDRFYEKLFF TGTGCCAGCTCAGCCCTTTACACCATTGACAGGTTTTATGAAAAACTGTTTTTT
TRBJ2-5 TRBV9 NA NA CASSVELRRPQETQYF TGTGCCAGCAGCGTAGAACTTAGGCGCCCCCAAGAGACCCAGTACTTC
TRBJ2-5 TRBV30 NA TRBD2 CAWSVLLAGGSETQYF TGTGCCTGGAGTGTACTACTAGCGGGAGGGTCAGAGACCCAGTACTTC
TRBJ2-7 TRBV19 few NA CASSSRTPTYEQYF TGTGCCAGTAGTTCCCGGACACCTACCTACGAGCAGTACTTC
TRBJ1-1 TRBV28 NA NA CASSFGGASTEAFF TGTGCCAGCAGTTTTGGGGGGGCTAGCACTGAAGCTTTCTTT
TRBJ1-1 TRBV18 few NA CASSPVSRNTEAFF TGTGCCAGCTCACCGGTCAGCAGGAACACTGAAGCTTTCTTT
TRBJ2-7 TRBV6-1 few TRBD1 CASSEEAGGLVPYEQYF TGTGCCAGCAGTGAAGAGGCAGGGGGCCTCGTTCCCTACGAGCAGTACTTC
TRBJ1-5 TRBV30 few TRBD1 CAWSRPTGNQPQHF TGTGCCTGGAGTCGCCCGACAGGGAATCAGCCCCAGCATTTT
TRBJ1-1 TRBV7-4 NA NA CASSLDRSAEAFF TGTGCCAGCAGCTTAGATCGTTCGGCCGAAGCTTTCTTT
TRBJ1-3 TRBV18 few NA CASSPERILSGNTIYF TGTGCCAGCTCACCTGAAAGGATCCTCTCTGGAAACACCATATATTTT
TRBJ2-7 TRBV16 few TRBD1 CASSQATGGWNEQYF TGTGCCAGCAGCCAAGCGACAGGGGGCTGGAACGAGCAGTACTTC
TRBJ1-5 TRBV9 few NA CAGGARWDQPQHF TGTGCCGGCGGGGCCCGCTGGGACCAGCCCCAGCATTTT
TRBJ2-7 TRBV4-1 few NA CASSQEISGFTYEQYF TGCGCCAGCAGCCAAGAAATCAGTGGTTTCACCTACGAGCAGTACTTC
TRBJ2-2 TRBV29-1 NA TRBD2 CSVDSSGALNTGELFF TGCAGCGTTGATAGTAGCGGGGCCCTGAACACCGGGGAGCTGTTTTTT
TRBJ2-3 TRBV30 NA NA CAWSGLLQGDTQYF TGTGCCTGGAGTGGACTACTCCAGGGAGATACGCAGTATTTT
TRBJ1-6 TRBV18 NA TRBD1 CASSPSGGAESPLHF TGTGCCAGCTCACCTTCAGGGGGCGCAGAGTCACCCCTCCACTTT
TRBJ2-1 TRBV5-1 once TRBD1 CASSLGARDRGDNEQFF TGCGCCAGCAGCTTGGGTGCCCGGGACAGGGGTGACAATGAGCAGTTCTTC
TRBJ2-3 TRBV19 once NA CASSNSGKDTDTQYF TGTGCCAGTAGTAACTCAGGGAAAGACACAGATACGCAGTATTTT
TRBJ2-4 TRBV18 NA NA CASSPGTGVSIQYF TGTGCCAGCTCCCCCGGGACGGGGGTAAGCATTCAGTACTTC
TRBJ2-3 TRBV11-3 NA TRBD2 CASSQWLAGGTDTQYF TGTGCCAGCAGCCAGTGGCTAGCGGGGGGCACAGATACGCAGTATTTT
TRBJ2-3 TRBV11-3 medium-sized NA CASSLTSRTSTDTQYF TGTGCCAGCAGCTTAACGTCAAGAACCAGCACAGATACGCAGTATTTT
TRBJ2-6 TRBV11-3 NA NA CASSSTSGANVLTF TGTGCCAGCAGCTCAACCTCTGGGGCCAACGTCCTGACTTTC
TRBJ2-3 TRBV9 medium-sized TRBD1 CASGQGATDTQYF TGTGCCAGCGGACAGGGGGCAACAGATACGCAGTATTTT
TRBJ1-5 TRBV28 few NA CASSLTTGYGQPQHF TGTGCCAGTAGTCTAACCACAGGGTATGGACAGCCCCAGCATTTT
TRBJ2-2 TRBV6-1 few NA CASSEARPIEEGGELFF TGTGCCAGCAGTGAAGCCCGCCCGATAGAGGAGGGCGGGGAGCTGTTTTTT
TRBJ2-5 TRBV6-8 NA TRBD1 CASSYSRRGLEETQYF TGTGCCAGCAGTTACTCGCGCAGGGGGCTTGAAGAGACCCAGTACTTC
TRBJ1-5 TRBV11-3 NA TRBD1 CASSYSSGPGTGANQPQHF TGTGCCAGCAGCTATTCCTCAGGTCCCGGGACAGGGGCAAATCAGCCCCAGCATTTT